Included here is one TCR beta chain sequence, with context. CDR3 size: 17 residues. Per the germline V gene, CDR1 is SGHRS and CDR2 is YFSETQ. V lost 0 bases and J lost 5, with 20 bases in between. The source of the sample is a study of control samples from healthy donors and cancer patients. Method: immunoSEQ multiplex PCR; TCRdb's copy keeps in-frame clones and lacks some. The sample yields 120,000 to 150,000 clones, less than 95% seen once. V gene TRBV5-1 combines with J gene TRBJ2-5; TRBD2 is a possible D gene (6 bases). The receptor was isolated from a man younger than 30 in good health. The sample consisted of blood. CDR3 protein: CASSLERAAGLGETQYF. The CDR3 DNA follows: TGCGCCAGCAGCTTGGAGCGAGCCGCGGGGTTGGGGGAGACCCAGTACTTC. The whole variable domain, remainder taken from reference TRBV5-1 and TRBJ2-5, is KAGVTQTPRYLIKTRGQQVTLSCSPISGHRSVSWYQQTPGQGLQFLFEYFSETQRNKGNFPGRFSGRQFSNSRSEMNVSTLELGDSALYLCASSLERAAGLGETQYFGPGTRLLVL.